Shown below are 22 T cell receptor beta chains from a single sample sequenced in a study of spatial heterogeneity in lung cancer. The time point: sample taken at primary tumor resection. The study sequenced unsorted whole RNA from tumor, nontumor lung or frozen PBMC. In TCRdb, the 5' RACE reads were re-called with MiXCR into one record per CDR3 protein. The table lists about 45,000 distinct CDR3 sequences, approximately 12% of them singletons. The source was PBMCs, collected at surgery. These receptors originate from a female donor with early-stage non-small cell lung cancer.

Many counts were recorded for this clonotype. The rearrangement joins TRBV7-2 to TRBJ1-2, with D unresolved. This CDR3 has 14 residues. Germline CDR1 and CDR2: SGHTA and FQGNSA. V dropped 5 bases and J dropped 4 bases, with 14 bases sitting between them. The CDR3 spells CASSPPRDTYGYTF. CDR3 DNA: TGTGCCAGCAGCCCACCACGGGATACCTATGGCTACACCTTC.

J is TRBJ2-1 and V is TRBV10-3; 11 nucleotides match TRBD2. The CDR3 spans 15 residues. Germline V lookup: CDR1 ENHRY, CDR2 SYGVKD. Germline trimming cut 3 bases from V and 4 bases from J; bases unmatched to any gene: 2. CDR3 nucleotide sequence: TGTGCCATCAGTGATAGCGGGGGGGTGTACAATGAGCAGTTCTTC. Residues: CAISDSGGVYNEQFF.

This clonotype was recorded a few times. V and J are TRBV6-1 and TRBJ2-7, with a possible D match to TRBD1 (5 bases). The CDR3 loop spans 14 amino acids. The V end was cut by 7 bases, the J end by 1 base, with 14 bases between. Germline-derived CDR1 and CDR2 are MNHNS and SASEGT. The DNA of the CDR3 is TGTGCCAGCAACGTACAGGCGAGATCCTACGAGCAGTACTTC. It codes for CASNVQARSYEQYF.

This clonotype was counted at least ten times. The chain carries TRBV28 and TRBJ1-4; D is perhaps TRBD1 (6 bases). The CDR3 spans 14 residues. In germline, CDR1 is MDHEN, CDR2 SYDVKM. The V end lost 3 bases, the J end lost 8 bases, and 13 bases lay between the germline ends. CDR3 protein: CASSFSGVGEKLFF. CDR3 in DNA: TGTGCCAGCAGTTTCTCAGGGGTTGGGGAAAAACTGTTTTTT.

The genes are TRBV2 and TRBJ2-5; 7 bases are shared with TRBD1. Germline assignment: CDR1 SNHLY and CDR2 FYNNEI. V dropped 6 bases and J dropped 2; count of bases not matched to a gene: 3. The CDR3 runs to 13 residues. This CDR3 is CASRGQPQETQYF. CDR3 in DNA: TGTGCCAGCAGGGGACAGCCTCAAGAGACCCAGTACTTC.

The CDR3 region is CASSHVYNEQFF. The CDR3 nucleotides read TGTGCCAGCAGTCATGTTTACAATGAGCAGTTCTTC. The V and J genes are TRBV12-3 or TRBV12-4 and TRBJ2-1; D is uncertain. There are 12 residues in the CDR3. The germline V and J ends were trimmed by 5 bases and 4 bases, with 6 bases remaining between them.

This rearrangement joins TRBV6-2 or TRBV6-3 to TRBJ2-7; 9 nucleotides agree with TRBD1. V shed 4 bases and J 6 bases; nucleotides not matched to a gene: 10. This CDR3 has 15 amino acids. Germline V gene data show CDR1 as MNHEY and CDR2 as SVGEGT. The CDR3 loop reads CASSSLDRGEVEQYF. CDR3 coding DNA: TGTGCCAGCAGTTCCCTGGACAGGGGTGAGGTCGAGCAGTACTTC.

This sequence joins TRBV9 and TRBJ1-1; D gene unclear. There are 14 residues in the CDR3. Per the germline V gene, CDR1 is SGDLS and CDR2 is YYNGEE. Trimming cost V 1 base and J 2 bases, with 9 bases left between them. This chain's CDR3 is CASSVNSGNTEAFF. CDR3 bases: TGTGCCAGCAGCGTAAATTCAGGAAACACTGAAGCTTTCTTT.

In its sample, this clonotype was seen many times. This chain links TRBV20-1 with TRBJ2-4, with TRBD2 identical over 8 bases. The CDR3 runs to 14 residues. Looked up from germline, CDR1 is DFQATT and CDR2 is SNEGSKA (reference sequence). V was clipped by 5 bases and J by 5 bases; unmatched bases: 8. The CDR3 is CSAGPSGGENIQYF. The DNA of the CDR3 is TGCAGTGCTGGTCCCTCGGGGGGGGAAAACATTCAGTACTTC.

In this sample, this clonotype turned up a few times. V usage is TRBV5-4 and J usage is TRBJ1-3, with no clear D. The CDR3 sequence is 16 residues long. V was pared by 4 bases and J by 1 base, with 15 bases between. The germline CDR1 and CDR2 sequences are SGHNT and YYREEE (reference sequence). The CDR3, as DNA: TGTGCCAGCAGCCTTGGACTACCCTTTTCTGGAAACACCATATATTTT. Its protein is CASSLGLPFSGNTIYF.

At least ten counts were recorded for this clonotype. The chain has TRBV7-9 and TRBJ1-1; TRBD1 might be the D (5 bases). The germline V gene has CDR1 SEHNR and CDR2 FQNEAQ (reference sequence). Between the trimmed V and J ends, which lost 5 bases and 5 bases, there was a span of 18 bases. The CDR3 length is 15 residues. Here the CDR3 DNA reads TGTGCCAGCAGCCTGGGGGGTGGGGTCGCGACTGAAGCTTTCTTT. Amino acid sequence: CASSLGGGVATEAFF.

V and J are TRBV7-6 and TRBJ1-1, with D possibly TRBD1 on 5 matching bases. Trimming stripped 1 base from V and 1 base from J, with 10 bases between. The CDR3 sequence is 15 residues long. Germline V lookup: CDR1 SGHVS, CDR2 FNYEAQ. The DNA of the CDR3 is TGTGCCAGCAGCTTAGATCGGGGCAAGAACACTGAAGCTTTCTTT. Its protein product is CASSLDRGKNTEAFF.

This clonotype occurred a few times. The V gene is TRBV7-8, the J gene TRBJ1-1; no firm D call. In germline, CDR1 is SGHVS, CDR2 FQNEAQ. The V and J ends lost 1 base and 2 bases respectively, with 8 bases between them. The CDR3 sequence is 14 residues long. CDR3 DNA: TGTGCCAGCAGCTTAGATCCCGGTAACACTGAAGCTTTCTTT. Residues: CASSLDPGNTEAFF.

This clonotype was recorded a few times. J is TRBJ2-7 and V is TRBV5-1; a possible D gene is TRBD1 (6 bases). There are 19 residues in the CDR3. Germline CDR1 is SGHRS and CDR2 is YFSETQ. V gave up 2 bases and J gave up 0 bases, with 24 bases separating them. This CDR3 reads CASSFFSGLRDKSSYEQYF. Written as DNA, the CDR3 is TGCGCCAGCAGCTTTTTTTCTGGGCTTAGGGACAAGAGCTCCTACGAGCAGTACTTC.

This clonotype was counted ten times or more. The rearrangement joins TRBV10-3 to TRBJ2-3, with 12 bases lining up with TRBD2. CDR3 length equals 15 residues. V lost 2 bases, J lost 6 bases, and 3 bases stayed unmatched. Germline V CDR1 and CDR2: ENHRY, SYGVKD. CDR3 protein: CAISELAGGPDTQYF. The CDR3 bases are TGTGCCATCAGTGAGCTAGCGGGGGGGCCGGATACGCAGTATTTT.

This clonotype was seen at least ten times. The chain employs TRBV12-3 or TRBV12-4 and TRBJ2-7; TRBD2 matches 13 bases. Losses at the gene ends were 5 bases for V and 5 bases for J; bases not matched to a gene: 9. CDR3 size: 16 residues. CDR3 protein: CASSGTSGTGWHEQYF. CDR3 nucleotides: TGTGCCAGCAGTGGGACTAGCGGGACTGGCTGGCACGAGCAGTACTTC.

The rearrangement links TRBV7-9 to TRBJ2-7; D gene ambiguous. This CDR3 is built from 14 residues. The ends were cut back, 5 bases at V and 6 bases at J, with 17 bases in the middle. Germline CDR1 reads SEHNR; CDR2 reads FQNEAQ (reference sequence). The CDR3 region is CASSLPGQPLEQYF. DNA of the CDR3: TGTGCCAGCAGCCTCCCCGGCCAACCCCTCGAGCAGTACTTC.

This clonotype was observed many times. J is TRBJ1-2 and V is TRBV21-1. TRBV21-1 is flagged as a pseudogene. This CDR3 spans 12 amino acids. The DNA of the CDR3 is TGTGCCAGCAGCGAGCAGCCTAATGGCTACACCTTC. It codes for CASSEQPNGYTF.

This sequence joins TRBV6-5 and TRBJ2-5, with 9 bases aligning to TRBD1. Germline-derived CDR1 and CDR2 are MNHEY and SVGAGI. This CDR3 is built from 16 residues. V shed 2 bases and J 1 base; nucleotides not matched to a gene: 5. The CDR3 DNA reads TGTGCCAGCAGTTACGGGACAGGGAGCACCCAAGAGACCCAGTACTTC. Protein sequence: CASSYGTGSTQETQYF.

This chain uses TRBV5-4 with TRBJ2-3, with D perhaps matching TRBD1 or TRBD2 (5 bases each). The CDR3 loop spans 15 amino acids. CDR1 and CDR2 (germline): SGHNT, YYREEE (reference sequence). The V and J ends lost 3 bases and 0 bases respectively, with 11 bases between them. The DNA for the CDR3 is TGTGCCAGCAGCTACGGGGCAGCTAGCACAGATACGCAGTATTTT. Amino acid sequence: CASSYGAASTDTQYF. The full variable domain, its missing parts supplied by reference TRBV5-4 and TRBJ2-3, is ETGVTQSPTHLIKTRGQQVTLRCSSQSGHNTVSWYQQALGQGPQFIFQYYREEENGRGNFPPRFSGLQFPNYSSELNVNALELDDSALYLCASSYGAASTDTQYFGPGTRLTVL.

This clonotype turned up a few times. This chain connects TRBV28 to TRBJ1-1, with D possibly matching TRBD1 (6 bases). CDR3 size: 14 residues. The V end was cut by 3 bases, the J end by 6 bases, with 14 bases between. The germline gives CDR1 MDHEN, CDR2 SYDVKM. Here the CDR3 reads CASSLDRLESEAFF. CDR3 sequence (DNA): TGTGCCAGCAGTTTGGACAGACTGGAATCTGAAGCTTTCTTT.

Only a few counts were recorded for this clonotype. This chain joins TRBV10-3 and TRBJ1-2, with D possibly matching TRBD1 (5 bases). Looked up from germline, CDR1 is ENHRY and CDR2 is SYGVKD. This CDR3 contains 12 residues. V lost 4 bases to trimming and J lost 2 bases, with 5 bases between them. CDR3 amino acids: CAISGTNYGYTF. CDR3 in DNA: TGTGCCATCAGTGGGACAAACTATGGCTACACCTTC.